The source of this T cell receptor beta chain is a study of T-cell reconstitution after alpha-beta-depleted transplantation in children. Trimming cost V 5 bases and J 2 bases; bases outside gene matches: 6. From germline, CDR1 is SGHRS and CDR2 YFSETQ. The CDR3 length is 16 residues. This clonotype has ten or more counts. Unique molecular identifiers were incorporated during preparation of the TCRbeta library. TCRdb ran MiXCR on the PCR reads and lists one entry per CDR3 protein. The data contain 350,000 to 400,000 distinct CDR3 sequences, about 14% of them singletons. This clonotype was obtained from a human donor who donated a stem cell graft to a child with Fanconi anemia. Here the sequenced sample was PBMCs, taken from the stem cell graft. J is TRBJ2-3 and V is TRBV5-1; 12 nucleotides align to TRBD2. CDR3 sequence (DNA): TGCGCCAGCAGACCCACTAGCGGGGGGTCCACAGATACGCAGTATTTT. Protein product: CASRPTSGGSTDTQYF.